A selection of T cell receptor beta chains follows, all from one sample in a study of blood T cell repertoires in COVID-19. This table comes from immunoSEQ multiplex PCR, and its TCRdb copy is limited to in-frame clones, with some not included. The sample shows some 160,000 clones, 85% of them seen only once. Sequencing was done on a sample of PBMCs or T cells enriched from blood (not recorded which). These receptor sequences come from a woman in her thirties or forties who had recovered from COVID-19. The CDR3 runs from the conserved cysteine through the conserved F or W. D genes are given only for firm matches. Rows give clone size only sometimes, using once, few, many, or a class for an expanded clone.

clone size: few
D gene: NA
V gene: TRBV21-1
J gene: TRBJ1-2
CDR3 protein: CASSPQGGPNNYGYTF
CDR3 DNA: TGTGCCAGCAGCCCCCAGGGAGGGCCGAATAACTATGGCTACACCTTC

clone size: NA
D gene: TRBD1
V gene: TRBV19
J gene: TRBJ1-3
CDR3 protein: CATVRQGNIYF
CDR3 DNA: TGTGCCACCGTTCGACAGGGCAACATATATTTT

clone size: NA
D gene: TRBD1
V gene: TRBV6-4
J gene: TRBJ1-5
CDR3 protein: CATGQGAGQPQHF
CDR3 DNA: TGTGCCACCGGACAGGGAGCCGGTCAGCCCCAGCATTTT

clone size: NA
D gene: NA
V gene: TRBV18
J gene: TRBJ1-1
CDR3 protein: CASSPPGSAGNAEAFF
CDR3 DNA: TGTGCCAGCTCACCCCCCGGGTCGGCGGGGAACGCTGAAGCTTTCTTT

clone size: NA
D gene: NA
V gene: TRBV2
J gene: TRBJ1-6
CDR3 protein: CASREEQGSHSPLHF
CDR3 DNA: TGTGCCAGCAGGGAGGAACAGGGATCCCACTCACCCCTCCACTTT

clone size: NA
D gene: NA
V gene: TRBV6-6
J gene: TRBJ2-7
CDR3 protein: CASGSGSSYEQYF
CDR3 DNA: TGTGCCAGCGGAAGCGGAAGCTCCTACGAGCAGTACTTC

clone size: NA
D gene: TRBD1
V gene: TRBV30
J gene: TRBJ1-5
CDR3 protein: CAWSPGTASNQPQHF
CDR3 DNA: TGTGCCTGGAGTCCCGGGACAGCGAGCAATCAGCCCCAGCATTTT

clone size: NA
D gene: TRBD2
V gene: TRBV6-1
J gene: TRBJ2-6
CDR3 protein: CASSEGLAPGANVLTF
CDR3 DNA: TGTGCCAGCAGTGAGGGACTAGCTCCTGGGGCCAACGTCCTGACTTTC

clone size: NA
D gene: TRBD1
V gene: TRBV5-1
J gene: TRBJ1-6
CDR3 protein: CASSLGGTAKNSPLHF
CDR3 DNA: TGCGCCAGCAGCTTGGGAGGGACAGCGAAAAATTCACCCCTCCACTTT

clone size: once
D gene: TRBD1
V gene: TRBV19
J gene: TRBJ1-1
CDR3 protein: CASSMGTGMTEAFF
CDR3 DNA: TGTGCCAGTAGTATGGGGACAGGGATGACTGAAGCTTTCTTT

clone size: NA
D gene: TRBD1
V gene: TRBV5-1
J gene: TRBJ1-1
CDR3 protein: CASSLTGQGSTEAFF
CDR3 DNA: TGCGCCAGCAGCTTGACGGGACAGGGGAGCACTGAAGCTTTCTTT

clone size: once
D gene: TRBD1
V gene: TRBV2
J gene: TRBJ2-7
CDR3 protein: CASIGQGAVEQYF
CDR3 DNA: TGTGCCAGCATTGGACAGGGGGCGGTTGAGCAGTACTTC

clone size: NA
D gene: TRBD1
V gene: TRBV3-1/TRBV3-2
J gene: TRBJ2-5
CDR3 protein: CASSQDASHRGKTQYF
CDR3 DNA: TGTGCCAGCAGCCAAGACGCGTCTCACAGGGGAAAGACCCAGTACTTC

clone size: NA
D gene: NA
V gene: TRBV5-1
J gene: TRBJ2-3
CDR3 protein: CASSLTGTDTQYF
CDR3 DNA: TGCGCCAGCAGCCTAACAGGCACAGATACGCAGTATTTT

clone size: NA
D gene: TRBD2
V gene: TRBV28
J gene: TRBJ2-1
CDR3 protein: CATRFIRDGGVLDEQFF
CDR3 DNA: TGTGCCACCCGTTTTATTCGAGACGGGGGGGTTTTAGATGAGCAGTTCTTC

clone size: NA
D gene: TRBD2
V gene: TRBV19
J gene: TRBJ2-1
CDR3 protein: CASSIGGGDQKFF
CDR3 DNA: TGTGCCAGTAGTATAGGGGGAGGGGATCAGAAGTTCTTC

clone size: NA
D gene: NA
V gene: TRBV5-1
J gene: TRBJ2-2
CDR3 protein: CASSLGGLANTGELFF
CDR3 DNA: TGCGCCAGCAGCTTGGGGGGACTTGCGAACACCGGGGAGCTGTTTTTT

clone size: NA
D gene: TRBD2
V gene: TRBV13
J gene: TRBJ2-4
CDR3 protein: CASSLGLAAGNIQYF
CDR3 DNA: TGTGCCAGCAGCTTAGGGCTAGCGGCAGGAAACATTCAGTACTTC

clone size: NA
D gene: TRBD1
V gene: TRBV29-1
J gene: TRBJ2-4
CDR3 protein: CSAVTGQAVGAIQYF
CDR3 DNA: TGCAGCGCCGTCACTGGACAGGCGGTCGGAGCCATTCAGTACTTC

clone size: NA
D gene: NA
V gene: TRBV25-1
J gene: TRBJ1-2
CDR3 protein: CASSESWGEVDGYTF
CDR3 DNA: TGTGCCAGCAGTGAAAGCTGGGGGGAGGTAGACGGCTACACCTTC

clone size: NA
D gene: NA
V gene: TRBV15
J gene: TRBJ2-2
CDR3 protein: CATSRDFGRGVGGELFF
CDR3 DNA: TGTGCCACCAGCAGAGATTTCGGCAGGGGAGTGGGCGGGGAGCTGTTTTTT

clone size: few
D gene: TRBD2
V gene: TRBV7-9
J gene: TRBJ2-5
CDR3 protein: CASRLGLAGGPSETQYF
CDR3 DNA: TGTGCCAGCAGGTTGGGACTAGCGGGAGGGCCCTCGGAGACCCAGTACTTC

clone size: NA
D gene: TRBD2
V gene: TRBV6-5
J gene: TRBJ2-1
CDR3 protein: CASSWESGRTYNEQFF
CDR3 DNA: TGTGCCAGCAGTTGGGAAAGCGGGAGAACCTACAATGAGCAGTTCTTC

clone size: NA
D gene: TRBD2
V gene: TRBV3-1/TRBV3-2
J gene: TRBJ2-1
CDR3 protein: CASSFGATSGSSYNEQFF
CDR3 DNA: TGTGCCAGCAGCTTTGGGGCGACTAGCGGGAGTTCCTACAATGAGCAGTTCTTC

clone size: NA
D gene: TRBD1
V gene: TRBV18
J gene: TRBJ1-2
CDR3 protein: CASSLGTANYGYTF
CDR3 DNA: TGTGCCAGCTCGCTAGGGACAGCCAACTATGGCTACACCTTC

clone size: NA
D gene: TRBD2
V gene: TRBV10-3
J gene: TRBJ2-7
CDR3 protein: CAISQARGLAGNEQYF
CDR3 DNA: TGTGCCATCAGCCAAGCTAGGGGACTAGCGGGGAACGAGCAGTACTTC

clone size: NA
D gene: NA
V gene: TRBV6-5
J gene: TRBJ2-2
CDR3 protein: CASSRTPTGELFF
CDR3 DNA: TGTGCCAGCAGCCGGACACCCACCGGGGAGCTGTTTTTT

clone size: NA
D gene: NA
V gene: TRBV28
J gene: TRBJ1-1
CDR3 protein: CASRRGYLNTEAFF
CDR3 DNA: TGTGCCAGCAGGAGAGGGTACCTGAACACTGAAGCTTTCTTT

clone size: NA
D gene: TRBD2
V gene: TRBV29-1
J gene: TRBJ2-7
CDR3 protein: CSVLSRETYEQYF
CDR3 DNA: TGCAGCGTTCTCTCGCGGGAGACCTACGAGCAGTACTTC

clone size: NA
D gene: TRBD2
V gene: TRBV24-1
J gene: TRBJ2-1
CDR3 protein: CATSDPRGDKYEQFF
CDR3 DNA: TGTGCCACCAGTGATCCGCGGGGGGACAAGTATGAGCAGTTCTTC

clone size: NA
D gene: NA
V gene: TRBV19
J gene: TRBJ1-5
CDR3 protein: CASSMETVYQPQHF
CDR3 DNA: TGTGCCAGTAGTATGGAGACAGTGTATCAGCCCCAGCATTTT